What follows describes a single T cell receptor beta chain. Its antigen is still unknown. TCRdb reprocessed the reads via MiXCR and lists one record per CDR3 protein. The sample has hundreds of thousands of distinct CDR3 sequences; roughly 36% are singletons. This record comes from a study of T cell repertoires in cytomegalovirus infection. Turning to the study itself: HLA-B-restricted CMV epitopes that are well studied, plus recently identified HLA-C-restricted ones, were used by the study. Carrying CMV and the relevant HLA type showed in public TCR beta signatures. Study results and caveats: Dominating the ex vivo response were HLA-C-restricted CMV-specific TCR beta clonotypes. The cumulative frequency of public TCR beta families identified carriers of CMV plus the relevant HLA.

The germline V gene encodes CDR1 MNHEY and CDR2 SMNVEV (reference sequence). V was cut by 2 bases and J by 7 bases, with 12 bases left in between. The CDR3 covers 13 residues. Here the sequenced sample was cultured PBMCs, taken from culture after CMV antigen stimulation. This receptor was identified in a human donor in good health (CMV status not recorded). Some clones in this sample may be carry-over from other donors' samples. The chain joins TRBV27 to TRBJ2-7; no definite D call. Written as DNA, the CDR3 is TGTGCCAGCAGTTTAAGGGCCCTCGGGGAGCAGTACTTC. Translation gives CASSLRALGEQYF.